This TCR beta chain appears in the sequencing data of a study of cytomegalovirus exposure and HLA in healthy donors. As for the study in general: Among roughly 180 million T cells, an earlier analysis found 117 million unique TCR beta sequences. Around 86 million unique TCRs, all from HLA-typed donors, were included in an early release of the data. Whole-study findings and limits: Based on reports, TCR beta sequences accurately predicted HLA-A and HLA-B alleles for most subjects. Published work reported that the classifier diagnosed cytomegalovirus status with high specificity and sensitivity.

The PCR contained 60 Vbeta and 13 Jbeta primers. This table comes from immunoSEQ multiplex PCR, and its TCRdb copy is limited to in-frame clones, with some not included. This table holds some 130,000 clones, approximately 80% found once. Turning to this clone: The antigen remains undetermined.

This CDR3 spans 12 amino acids. The V end was cut by 3 bases, the J end by 6 bases, with 10 bases between. Germline lookup yields CDR1 GTSNPN and CDR2 SVGIG (reference sequence). The chain has TRBV30 and TRBJ2-3; D not certain. The sample taken for sequencing was PBMCs. The TCR was taken from a man between 40 and 49 years old in good health and CMV-seronegative. CDR3 residues: CAWRPTWDTQYF. The CDR3 DNA reads as TGTGCCTGGAGGCCGACTTGGGATACGCAGTATTTT. The variable domain in full, with the rest retrieved from reference TRBV30 and TRBJ2-3, is SQTIHQWPATLVQPVGSPLSLECTVEGTSNPNLYWYRQAAGRGLQLLFYSVGIGQISSEVPQNLSASRPQDRQFILSSKKLLLSDSGFYLCAWRPTWDTQYFGPGTRLTVL.